This paragraph covers one TCR beta chain sequence. The entry originates in a study of blood T cell repertoires in COVID-19. Across the study: PBMCs, B-cell-depleted T cells, or T cells provided the cDNA or gDNA that made up the material.

The CDR3 contains 16 residues. CDR1 and CDR2 (germline): SGHVS, FQNEAQ. Trimming cost V 5 bases and J 4 bases, with 15 bases left between them. Assay used: immunoSEQ multiplex PCR; TCRdb lists only in-frame clones, some missing. The sample yields some 150,000 clones, under 90% seen once. The V call is TRBV7-8, the J call TRBJ2-6, with a weak D call TRBD2 (5 bases). This TCR derives from a woman between 55 and 75 years old with active or convalescent COVID-19. Material: peripheral blood. CDR3 DNA: TGTGCCAGCAGCCCGGGATTAGCAGACGGGGCCAACGTCCTGACTTTC. The encoded protein is CASSPGLADGANVLTF.